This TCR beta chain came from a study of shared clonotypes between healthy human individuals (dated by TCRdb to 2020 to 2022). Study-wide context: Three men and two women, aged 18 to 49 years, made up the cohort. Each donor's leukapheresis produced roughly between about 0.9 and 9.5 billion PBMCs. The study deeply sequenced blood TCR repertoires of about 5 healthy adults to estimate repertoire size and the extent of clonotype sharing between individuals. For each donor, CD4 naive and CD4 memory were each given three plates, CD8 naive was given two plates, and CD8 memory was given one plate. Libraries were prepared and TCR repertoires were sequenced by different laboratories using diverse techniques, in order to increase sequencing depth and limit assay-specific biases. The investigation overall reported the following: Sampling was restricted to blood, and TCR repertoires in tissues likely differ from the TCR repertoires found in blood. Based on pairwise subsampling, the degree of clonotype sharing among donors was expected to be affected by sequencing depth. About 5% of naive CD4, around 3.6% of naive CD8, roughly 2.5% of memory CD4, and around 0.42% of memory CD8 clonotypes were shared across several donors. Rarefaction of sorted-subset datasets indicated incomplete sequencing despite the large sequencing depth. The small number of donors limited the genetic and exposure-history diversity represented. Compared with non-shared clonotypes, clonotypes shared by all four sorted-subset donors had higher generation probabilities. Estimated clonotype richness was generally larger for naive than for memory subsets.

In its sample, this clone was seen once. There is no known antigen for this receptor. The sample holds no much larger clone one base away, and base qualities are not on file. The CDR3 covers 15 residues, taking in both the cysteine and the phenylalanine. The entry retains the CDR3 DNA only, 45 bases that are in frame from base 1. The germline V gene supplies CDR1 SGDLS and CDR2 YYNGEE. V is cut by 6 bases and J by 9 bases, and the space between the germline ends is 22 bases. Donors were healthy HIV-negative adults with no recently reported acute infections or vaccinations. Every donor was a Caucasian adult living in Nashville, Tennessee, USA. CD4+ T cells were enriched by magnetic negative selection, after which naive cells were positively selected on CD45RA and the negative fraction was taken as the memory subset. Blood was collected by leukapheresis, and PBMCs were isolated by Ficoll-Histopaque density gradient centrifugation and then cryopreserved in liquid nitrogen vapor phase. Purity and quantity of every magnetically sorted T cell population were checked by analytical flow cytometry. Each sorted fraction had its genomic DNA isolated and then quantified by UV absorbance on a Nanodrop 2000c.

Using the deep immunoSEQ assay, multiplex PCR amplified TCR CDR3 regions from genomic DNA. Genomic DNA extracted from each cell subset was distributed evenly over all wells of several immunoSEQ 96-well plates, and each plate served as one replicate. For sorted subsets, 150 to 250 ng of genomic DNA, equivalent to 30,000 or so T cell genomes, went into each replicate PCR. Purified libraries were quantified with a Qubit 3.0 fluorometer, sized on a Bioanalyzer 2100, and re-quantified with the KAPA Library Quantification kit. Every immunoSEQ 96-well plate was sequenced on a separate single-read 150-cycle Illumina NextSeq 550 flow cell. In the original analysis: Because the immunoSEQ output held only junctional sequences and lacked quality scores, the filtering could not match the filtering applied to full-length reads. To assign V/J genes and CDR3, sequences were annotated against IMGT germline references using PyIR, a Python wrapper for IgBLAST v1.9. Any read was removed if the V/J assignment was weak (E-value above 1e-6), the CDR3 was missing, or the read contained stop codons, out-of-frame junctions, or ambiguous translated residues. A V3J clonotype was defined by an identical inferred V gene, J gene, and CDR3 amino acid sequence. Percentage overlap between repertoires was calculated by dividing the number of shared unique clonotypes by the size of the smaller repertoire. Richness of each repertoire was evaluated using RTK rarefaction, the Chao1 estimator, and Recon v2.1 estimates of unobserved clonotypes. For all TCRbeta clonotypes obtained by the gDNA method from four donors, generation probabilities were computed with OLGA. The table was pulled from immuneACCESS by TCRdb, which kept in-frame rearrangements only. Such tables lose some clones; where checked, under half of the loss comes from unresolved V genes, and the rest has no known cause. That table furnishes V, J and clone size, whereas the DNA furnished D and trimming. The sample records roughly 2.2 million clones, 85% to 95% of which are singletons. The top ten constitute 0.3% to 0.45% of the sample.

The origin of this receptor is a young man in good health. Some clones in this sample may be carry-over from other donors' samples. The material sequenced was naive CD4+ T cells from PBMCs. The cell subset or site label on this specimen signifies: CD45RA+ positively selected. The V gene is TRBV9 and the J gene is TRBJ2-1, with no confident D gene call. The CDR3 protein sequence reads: CASNGLRVPPGEQFF. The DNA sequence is TGTGCCAGCAACGGCCTCCGGGTCCCACCGGGTGAGCAGTTCTTC.